The following is a TCR beta chain sequence with its context. Its specificity is not known. CDR1 is SGHTA, CDR2 FQGNSA, per germline. With 3 bases clipped from V and 0 bases from J, the junction kept 7 bases outside the gene matches. There are 17 residues in the CDR3. Primers included in the PCR were 60 Vbeta and 13 Jbeta primers. Repertoires were generated with immunoSEQ multiplex PCR, while TCRdb's copy carries only in-frame clones and drops some. This table has about 110,000 clones, around 86% appearing once. This sample was included in a study of cytomegalovirus exposure and HLA in healthy donors. Study observations and caveats: Later analysis associated a missense DCLRE1C variant with TCR beta V- and J-gene trimming.

V gene TRBV7-2 combines with J gene TRBJ2-1, with 8 bases fitting TRBD2. The clonotype comes from a man aged 40-50 years in good health and CMV-seronegative. Sequencing was done on a sample of PBMCs. CDR3 bases: TGTGCCAGCAGCTTTCCGATAGCGGGGATCTCCTACAATGAGCAGTTCTTC. Its translation is CASSFPIAGISYNEQFF.